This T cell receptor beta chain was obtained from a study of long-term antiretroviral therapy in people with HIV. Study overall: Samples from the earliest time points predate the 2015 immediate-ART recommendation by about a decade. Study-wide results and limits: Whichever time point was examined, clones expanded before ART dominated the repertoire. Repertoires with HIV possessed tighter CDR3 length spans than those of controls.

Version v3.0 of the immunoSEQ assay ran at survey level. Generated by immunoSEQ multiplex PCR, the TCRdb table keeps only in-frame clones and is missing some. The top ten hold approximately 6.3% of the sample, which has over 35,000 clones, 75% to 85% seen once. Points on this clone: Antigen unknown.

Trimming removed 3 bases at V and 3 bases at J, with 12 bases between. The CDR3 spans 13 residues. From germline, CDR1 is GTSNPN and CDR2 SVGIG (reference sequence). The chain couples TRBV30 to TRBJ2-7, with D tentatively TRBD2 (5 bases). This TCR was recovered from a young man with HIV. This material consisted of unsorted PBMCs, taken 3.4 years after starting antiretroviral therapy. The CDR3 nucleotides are TGTGCCTGGAGAGGAGGTTTGGGCTACGAGCAGTACTTC. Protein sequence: CAWRGGLGYEQYF.